The source of this TCR beta chain is a study of PD-1 blockade in classical Hodgkin lymphoma. In the study overall: Once every 2 weeks, patients received intravenous nivolumab at 3 mg/kg. Broader study findings: Newly diagnosed patients had baseline TCR diversity that was reportedly lower than that of healthy donors. Whoever responded completely had baseline diversity much like that seen in newly diagnosed patients.

Of note for this clone: As yet, its antigen is unknown.

Clones were read by immunoSEQ multiplex PCR, and TCRdb kept only the in-frame ones, dropping some. The profile shows tens of thousands of clones, more than 60% of them singletons. The V and J ends lost 4 bases and 1 base, in that order; junction bases with no gene match: 4. There are 15 residues in the CDR3. Germline V CDR1 and CDR2: LGHNA, YSLEER. Time point indicated: cycle 4 day 1 (C4D1), after five to seven weeks of nivolumab. Each of the patients experienced relapse following autologous stem cell transplantation, and their brentuximab vedotin exposure differed. The study recorded best responses of complete response, partial response or progressive disease.

Specimen: peripheral blood mononuclear cells (PBMCs), collected before the fourth cycle of nivolumab. This clonotype was obtained from a human donor with classical Hodgkin lymphoma. The chain has TRBV4-3 and TRBJ2-3; 8 nucleotides match TRBD2. CDR3 DNA: TGCGCCAGCAGCCTTAGCGGGGCCGGCACAGATACGCAGTATTTT. Translated, it gives CASSLSGAGTDTQYF.